The entry that follows covers one TCR beta chain sequence. The antigen remains undetermined. This sample was taken from a study of long-term antiretroviral therapy in people with HIV. Across the whole study: In the earliest collections, sampling predates the 2015 immediate-ART recommendation by about a decade.

The germline CDR1 and CDR2 sequences are ENHRY and SYGVKD. Trimming took off 2 bases at V and 0 bases at J, with 13 bases between the two ends. The CDR3 sequence is 16 residues long. Run at survey level, the immunoSEQ assay was version v3.0. Some clones are missing from TCRdb's copy, which holds only in-frame ones; the method was immunoSEQ multiplex PCR. The profile shows 15,000 to 20,000 clones, about 70% of them singletons. The study's findings and limits: Even long-term ART left TRB diversity below transplant donor controls, despite gains.

This receptor was obtained from a man younger than 30 with HIV. The sample consisted of unsorted PBMCs, taken 0.5 years before starting antiretroviral therapy. The gene calls are TRBV10-3 and TRBJ1-1; D is unclear. The CDR3, as DNA: TGTGCCATCAGTGAGGCCTCACAGATTATGAACACTGAAGCTTTCTTT. It translates to CAISEASQIMNTEAFF.